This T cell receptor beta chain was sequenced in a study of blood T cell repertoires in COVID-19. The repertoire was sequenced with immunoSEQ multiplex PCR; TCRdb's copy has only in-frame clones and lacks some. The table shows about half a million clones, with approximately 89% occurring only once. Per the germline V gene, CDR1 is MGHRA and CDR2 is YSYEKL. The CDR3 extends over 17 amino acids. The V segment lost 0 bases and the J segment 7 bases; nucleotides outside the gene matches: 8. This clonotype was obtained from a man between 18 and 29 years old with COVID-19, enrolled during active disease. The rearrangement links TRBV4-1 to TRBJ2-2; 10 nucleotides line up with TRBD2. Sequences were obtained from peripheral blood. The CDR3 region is CASSQESLAGVGGELFF. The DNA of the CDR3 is TGCGCCAGCAGCCAAGAGAGCCTAGCGGGGGTGGGCGGGGAGCTGTTTTTT.